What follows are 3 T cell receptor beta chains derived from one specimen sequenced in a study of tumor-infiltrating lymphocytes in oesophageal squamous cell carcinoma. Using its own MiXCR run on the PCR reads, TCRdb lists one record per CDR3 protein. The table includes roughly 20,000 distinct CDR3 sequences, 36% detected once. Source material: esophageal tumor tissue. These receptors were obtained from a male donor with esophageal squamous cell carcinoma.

CDR3 region: CASSEADRALYEQYF. The CDR3 DNA reads TGTGCCAGCAGTGAAGCCGACAGGGCTCTCTACGAGCAGTACTTC. The gene calls are TRBV6-1 and TRBJ2-4, with TRBD1 identical over 7 bases. The assigned J gene may be wrong: the sequence end matches TRBJ2-7 better. This CDR3 contains 15 residues. Germline V gene sequence: CDR1 MNHNS, CDR2 SASEGT.

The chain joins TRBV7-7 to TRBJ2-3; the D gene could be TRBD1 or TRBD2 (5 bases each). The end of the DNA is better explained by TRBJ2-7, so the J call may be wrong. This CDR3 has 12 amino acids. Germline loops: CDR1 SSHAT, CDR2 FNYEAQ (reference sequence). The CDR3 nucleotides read TGTGCCAGCAGCTTAGGAGGGGACGAGCAGTACTTC. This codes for CASSLGGDEQYF.

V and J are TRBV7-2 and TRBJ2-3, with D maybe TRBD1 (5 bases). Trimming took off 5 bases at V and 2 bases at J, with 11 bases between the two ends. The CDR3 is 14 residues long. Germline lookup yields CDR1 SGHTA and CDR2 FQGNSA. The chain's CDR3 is CASSRDSFTDTQYF. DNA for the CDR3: TGTGCCAGCAGCCGTGACAGCTTCACAGATACGCAGTATTTT.